This section outlines one T cell receptor (beta chain) sequence together with its context. Antigen specificity is unknown. CDR1 and CDR2 from the germline V gene are MNHNY and SVGAGI (reference sequence). The CDR3 consists of 9 residues. V was pared by 11 bases and J by 4 bases, with 6 bases between. In TCRdb, the reads were re-called with MiXCR into one record per CDR3 protein. The sample carries 20,000 or so distinct CDR3 sequences, roughly 20% recorded once. These data come from a study of T cell repertoires in cytomegalovirus infection. About the research overall: Recently identified HLA-C-restricted CMV epitopes were used, and well-studied HLA-B-restricted CMV epitopes were used as well. Public TCR beta signatures indicated both CMV infection and matching HLA type.

Study-wide results and caveats: HLA-C-restricted CMV clonotypes gave the most frequent clonotype in two of eight donors. There were carriers of CMV plus the relevant HLA, and cumulative public TCR beta family frequency identified them.

V is TRBV6-6 and J is TRBJ2-7; a possible D gene is TRBD2 (6 bases). The material was CD8+ T cells from cultured PBMCs, obtained from culture after CMV antigen stimulation. This receptor was obtained from a human donor in good health (CMV status not recorded). Some clones in this sample may be carry-over from other donors' samples. DNA for the CDR3: TGTGCCGCGGGGTACGAGCAGTACTTC. This gives the protein CAAGYEQYF.